The rows below give T cell receptor beta chains drawn from one sample of a study of blood T cells in healthy people across ages. TCRdb reprocessed the 5' RACE reads with MiXCR, giving one entry per CDR3 protein. Counted here are around 1,900,000 distinct CDR3 sequences, about 39% occurring once; the ten biggest clones make up under 25%. Material for sequencing was blood. The receptors shown here come from a human donor in good health. Both conserved end residues are part of each CDR3. Each record gives: V gene, clone size, D gene, J gene, CDR3 DNA, CDR3 protein. D genes are given only for firm matches. Rows may omit the clone size; those that give it use once, few, many or a size class.

>TRBV6-2/TRBV6-3|NA|TRBD2|TRBJ2-1
TGTGCCAGCGGCGGGGGGACGACCTACAATGAGCAGTTCTTC
CASGGGTTYNEQFF
>TRBV15|few|NA|TRBJ2-7
TGTGCCACCAGCAAGTTCAGGCTCAACGAGCAGTACTTC
CATSKFRLNEQYF
>TRBV5-1|few|NA|TRBJ2-6
TGCGCCAGCAGCATAGGGACAGAGGGGGGCTCTGGGGCCAACGTCCTGACTTTC
CASSIGTEGGSGANVLTF
>TRBV4-1|NA|TRBD1|TRBJ1-2
TGCGCCAGCAGCCAAGATTACAGGGGGCGTTATGGCTACACCTTC
CASSQDYRGRYGYTF
>TRBV13|few|TRBD1|TRBJ1-2
TGTGCCAGCAGCGCGGGACAGGGGAAAATTAGTGGCTACACCTTC
CASSAGQGKISGYTF
>TRBV7-9|NA|TRBD2|TRBJ2-3
TGTGCCAGCAGCACTTCTAGCGGCGACATCACAGATACGCAGTATTTT
CASSTSSGDITDTQYF
>TRBV2|NA|NA|TRBJ1-2
TGTGCCAGCAAGGAGTTTGGGGGAGTTGACTATGGCTACACCTTC
CASKEFGGVDYGYTF
>TRBV20-1|few|TRBD1|TRBJ1-2
TGCAGTGCTAGAGAAAGAGGGGGCGTTTTGAACTATGGCTACACCTTC
CSARERGGVLNYGYTF
>TRBV4-2|NA|TRBD2|TRBJ2-3
TGTGCCAGCAGCCTTTGGGCGGGGGGTGGGACGCAGTATTTT
CASSLWAGGGTQYF
>TRBV7-8|NA|NA|TRBJ2-7
TGTGCCAGCAGCTTTGGTTCTGCACCGCCCCCCTACGAGCAGTACTTC
CASSFGSAPPPYEQYF
>TRBV25-1|NA|NA|TRBJ1-4
TGTGCCAGCAGCGCCGGGAGGAAACTGTTTTTT
CASSAGRKLFF
>TRBV7-9|few|NA|TRBJ1-2
TGTGCCAGCAGCTTAGTCAGCGCAGGGTATGGCTACACCTTC
CASSLVSAGYGYTF
>TRBV4-1|few|NA|TRBJ2-7
TGCGCCAGCAGCCAAGATCATTGGGCAGGGACCTACGAGCAGTACTTC
CASSQDHWAGTYEQYF
>TRBV7-8|NA|TRBD1|TRBJ2-5
TGTGCCAGCAGCATAACCGGGACAGGGGACCAAGAGACCCAGTACTTC
CASSITGTGDQETQYF
>TRBV12-3/TRBV12-4|few|NA|TRBJ1-1
TGTGCCAGCAGTTTTGTCGGGGGCTCTGAAGCTTTCTTT
CASSFVGGSEAFF
>TRBV9|few|NA|TRBJ2-5
TGTGCCAGCAGCATCGACCCGAAAGAGACCCAGTACTTC
CASSIDPKETQYF
>TRBV7-9|NA|NA|TRBJ1-6
TGTGCCAGCAGCTTATTGGCGATGGGGTCCTATAATTCACCCCTCCACTTT
CASSLLAMGSYNSPLHF
>TRBV18|NA|NA|TRBJ1-5
TGTGCCAGCTCACCAGGGGATCAAGTTGGGCAGCCCCAGCATTTT
CASSPGDQVGQPQHF
>TRBV20-1|NA|TRBD2|TRBJ2-7
TGCAGTGCCGTTAAAACTAGCGGGGGAAGCGAGCAGTACTTC
CSAVKTSGGSEQYF
>TRBV12-3/TRBV12-4|NA|NA|TRBJ2-5
TGTGCCAGCAGACCCCTCCTTATCGGAGAGACCCAGTACTTC
CASRPLLIGETQYF
>TRBV9|NA|NA|TRBJ1-1
TGTGCCAGCAGCGTAGACGCAGGGGAAGCTTTCTTT
CASSVDAGEAFF
>TRBV2|NA|NA|TRBJ2-1
TGTGCCAGCAGTCAGGGAACGCTCTACAATGAGCAGTTCTTC
CASSQGTLYNEQFF
>TRBV6-5|few|NA|TRBJ2-7
TGTGCCAGCAGTTACTCGTCTGGGGTCCTTAGCTCCTACGAGCAGTACTTC
CASSYSSGVLSSYEQYF
>TRBV20-1|few|NA|TRBJ2-7
TGCAGTGCTAGAGATCAGAGGGAGTTCCTCTACGAGCAGTACTTC
CSARDQREFLYEQYF
>TRBV5-1|few|NA|TRBJ1-2
TGCGCCAGCAGTAGCCGGGACATCTCACAGGGCTACACCTTC
CASSSRDISQGYTF
>TRBV4-1|NA|NA|TRBJ1-5
TGCGCCAGCAGCCAAGTGGCCCTAATGGGAGGGAGTAATCAGCCCCAGCATTTT
CASSQVALMGGSNQPQHF
>TRBV29-1|NA|TRBD1|TRBJ1-1
TGCAGCGCTATAACCCCAGACAGGGGCACTGAAGCTTTCTTT
CSAITPDRGTEAFF
>TRBV28|once|NA|TRBJ2-1
TGTGCCACTTTACAGGGTGCCTATGAGCAGTTCTTC
CATLQGAYEQFF
>TRBV7-2|NA|TRBD1|TRBJ1-1
TGTGCCAGCAGCTTACGGACAGGGGGAAATGGTGAAGCTTTCTTT
CASSLRTGGNGEAFF
>TRBV2|few|NA|TRBJ1-6
TGTGCCAGCGGCATACCAGGGTACAATTCACCCCCCCACTTT
CASGIPGYNSPPHF
>TRBV20-1|NA|NA|TRBJ2-7
TGCAGTGCTAGATTCGACAGCTACGAGCAGTACTTC
CSARFDSYEQYF
>TRBV6-2/TRBV6-3|NA|NA|TRBJ1-5
TGTGCCAGCAGGACGACAGACCTTAGCAATCAGCCCCAGCATTTT
CASRTTDLSNQPQHF
>TRBV12-3/TRBV12-4|few|TRBD1|TRBJ2-2
TGTGCCAGCAGTTTCAACAGGGGCAAAACCGGGGAGCTGTTTTTT
CASSFNRGKTGELFF
>TRBV29-1|many|NA|TRBJ1-4
TGCAGCTTTCTTGGGGCGGGGTATGAAAAACTGTTTTTT
CSFLGAGYEKLFF
>TRBV6-5|NA|TRBD1|TRBJ2-2
TGTGCCAGCAGTTACGGGGACAGGCGTACCGGGGAGCTGTTTTTT
CASSYGDRRTGELFF